This T cell receptor beta chain was observed in a study of human T cells and chemical hapten exposure. Study details: Patch tests applied 0.01% DPC to the upper back and were scored after 6 days. Alopecia areata, totalis or universalis affected patients, mainly female.

The CDR3 covers 15 residues. V was pared by 1 base and J by 4 bases, with 6 bases of the junction left unmatched. Looked up from germline, CDR1 is SGDLS and CDR2 is YYNGEE. Stated treatment: therapeutic diphenylcyclopropenone sensitization with weekly scalp DPC. Comments on this clonotype: What it binds is not known.

Library construction involved attaching unique molecular identifiers to individual cDNA molecules, which allowed quantitative, reproducible TCR counting. Original analysis: Sample-level TCR yields exhibited a median of about 96,000, with a range of 23,224 to 690,600. TCRdb redid the calling of the reads with MiXCR, one entry per CDR3 protein. It is TCRdb's table, rather than the study itself, that gives the V and J calls and clone size. The repertoire holds more than 650 distinct CDR3 sequences, with around 60% as singletons. Study-wide results and limits: The count of PT1 expanded TCRs correlated positively with patch test score.

This TCR was sampled from an adult with alopecia areata. Some clones in this sample may be carry-over from other donors' samples. This table probably holds off-target reads from a library built for another chain. The chain carries TRBV9 and TRBJ2-3; 7 positions agree with TRBD2. This specimen was whole blood, taken before DPC sensitization or 2, 6, or about 24 weeks after (not recorded which). For the CDR3, the DNA is TGTGCCAGCAGCGTAAATAGCGGGTGGCCAGATACGCAGTATTTT. The encoded protein is CASSVNSGWPDTQYF.